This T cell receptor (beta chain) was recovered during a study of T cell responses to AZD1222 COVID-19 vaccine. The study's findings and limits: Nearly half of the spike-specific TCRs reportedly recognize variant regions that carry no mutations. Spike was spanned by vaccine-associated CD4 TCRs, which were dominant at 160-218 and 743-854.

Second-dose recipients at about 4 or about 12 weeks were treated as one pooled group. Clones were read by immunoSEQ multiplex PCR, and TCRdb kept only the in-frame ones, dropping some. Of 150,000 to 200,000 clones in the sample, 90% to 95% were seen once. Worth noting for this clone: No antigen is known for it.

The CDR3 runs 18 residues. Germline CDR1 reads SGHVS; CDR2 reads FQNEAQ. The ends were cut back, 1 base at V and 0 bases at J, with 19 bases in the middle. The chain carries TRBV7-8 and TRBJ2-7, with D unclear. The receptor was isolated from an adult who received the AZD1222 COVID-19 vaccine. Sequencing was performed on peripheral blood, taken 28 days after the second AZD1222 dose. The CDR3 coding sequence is TGTGCCAGCAGCTTAGTAGAGGTGGCAGCTCGCGGCTCCTACGAGCAGTACTTC. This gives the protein CASSLVEVAARGSYEQYF.